This record looks at one T cell receptor (beta chain) sequence and its context. The germline CDR1 and CDR2 sequences are SEHNR and FQNEAQ (reference sequence). Trimming left V 2 bases short and J 4 bases short, with 11 bases between. The CDR3 covers 14 residues. The sample originates from a study of T cell repertoires in cytomegalovirus infection. TCRdb reanalysed the reads using MiXCR and keeps one entry per CDR3 protein. The sample yields around 740,000 distinct CDR3 sequences, roughly 35% seen once. Sample: PBMCs. The TCR comes from a human donor in good health (CMV status not recorded). Some clones in this sample may be carry-over from other donors' samples. V and J are TRBV7-9 and TRBJ1-2; D unclear. CDR3 nucleotide sequence: TGTGCCAGCAGCTTACCAACAGAAACCTATGGCTACACCTTC. Its protein is CASSLPTETYGYTF.